The 26 T cell receptor beta chains given below trace back to one sample, sequenced in a study of T-cell memory formation after mild COVID-19. TCRdb itself ran the 5' RACE reads through MiXCR, one entry per CDR3 protein. The sample carries approximately 200,000 distinct CDR3 sequences, about a sixth recorded once. Sequenced input: PBMCs or a T cell subset sorted from them (not recorded which). The receptors derive from an adult woman who had mild COVID-19 (a few samples of this study predate the infection). Cell type and time point are not known.

The V and J genes are TRBV15 and TRBJ2-7, with TRBD2 identical over 9 bases. The CDR3 totals 15 residues. V gave up 3 bases and J gave up 2 bases; unmatched junction bases: 5. The germline V gene encodes CDR1 LNHNV and CDR2 YYDKDF (reference sequence). For the CDR3, the DNA is TGTGCCACCAGCAGTCAGCGGGAGGCTACCTACGAGCAGTACTTC. It encodes CATSSQREATYEQYF.

This sequence joins TRBV24-1 and TRBJ2-3; either TRBD1 or TRBD2 may fit D (5 bases each). Germline loops: CDR1 KGHDR, CDR2 SFDVKD. There are 17 residues in the CDR3. Trimming pared 3 bases from V and 3 bases from J, leaving 18 bases between. The CDR3 nucleotides read TGTGCCACCAGTGATACCTTCGGGGCGCTTGGGACAGATACGCAGTATTTT. Its protein is CATSDTFGALGTDTQYF.

This rearrangement joins TRBV20-1 to TRBJ2-5; a possible D gene is TRBD1 (6 bases). Deletions cut 3 bases from V and 5 bases from J, with 19 bases between. The CDR3 contains 15 residues. Germline assignment: CDR1 DFQATT and CDR2 SNEGSKA (reference sequence). The CDR3 DNA reads as TGCAGTGCTAGCGTGTTCGGTGGGGGCCGGGAGACCCAGTACTTC. It codes for CSASVFGGGRETQYF.

The chain joins TRBV7-2 to TRBJ2-5; TRBD2 matches 14 bases. V was pared by 5 bases and J by 1 base, with 3 bases of the junction left unmatched. Germline V gene lookup returns CDR1 SGHTA and CDR2 FQGNSA. The CDR3 is made up of 16 amino acids. The CDR3 spells CASSVGTSGGQETQYF. The CDR3 DNA follows: TGTGCCAGCAGCGTCGGGACTAGCGGGGGCCAAGAGACCCAGTACTTC.

This clonotype has at least ten counts. J is TRBJ2-5 and V is TRBV5-1, with a possible D match to TRBD1 (5 bases). The CDR3 consists of 15 residues. The germline V gene encodes CDR1 SGHRS and CDR2 YFSETQ. Trimming left V 0 bases short and J 1 base short, with 10 bases between. The CDR3 DNA reads TGCGCCAGCAGCTTGGGCAGGGCCCTCCAAGAGACCCAGTACTTC. It yields the protein CASSLGRALQETQYF.

J is TRBJ1-5 and V is TRBV18; maybe TRBD1 (6 bases). Trimming took off 4 bases at V and 1 base at J, with 20 bases between the two ends. CDR3 length: 18 residues. The V gene's germline CDR1 is KGHSH and CDR2 LQKENI. CDR3 in amino acids: CASSRGQPGPLSNQPQHF. The CDR3 coding sequence is TGTGCCAGCTCACGTGGACAGCCCGGGCCGTTGAGCAATCAGCCCCAGCATTTT.

The sample holds many counts of this clonotype. Its ends do not fully match the called genes, so a read error is possible. The CDR3 reads CASSYFGWDEQYF. CDR3 nucleotide sequence: TGTGCCAGCAGCTACTTTGGCTGGGACGAGCAGTACTTC. The gene calls are TRBV6-5 and TRBJ2-7; D ambiguous. Germline CDR1 reads MNHEY; CDR2 reads SVGAGI. The CDR3 runs to 13 residues.

This clonotype was detected only a few times. J is TRBJ2-3 and V is TRBV5-1, with D perhaps TRBD2 (5 bases). CDR1 and CDR2 (germline): SGHRS, YFSETQ. The V end was cut by 1 base, the J end by 0 bases, with 18 bases between. This CDR3 has 18 amino acids. Here the CDR3 reads CASSLKRERTSSTDTQYF. CDR3 in DNA: TGCGCCAGCAGCTTGAAAAGGGAGCGAACTTCTAGCACAGATACGCAGTATTTT.

The genes are TRBV23-1 and TRBJ1-1, with D tentatively TRBD1 (5 bases). TRBV23-1 counts as an open reading frame of uncertain function. CDR3 length: 18 amino acids. V was trimmed by 6 bases and J by 0 bases, leaving 23 bases between them. Here the CDR3 reads CASRSPLRTPRLNTEAFF. The CDR3 nucleotides are TGCGCCAGCAGGAGCCCCCTACGGACACCGAGGTTGAACACTGAAGCTTTCTTT.

This clonotype was seen more than once but under ten times. The V and J genes are TRBV5-1 and TRBJ2-2; D unclear. CDR3 size: 13 residues. Germline V lookup: CDR1 SGHRS, CDR2 YFSETQ. Trimming cost V 1 base and J 5 bases, with 6 bases left between them. CDR3 sequence: CASSLFGTGELFF. The CDR3 DNA is TGCGCCAGCAGCTTGTTCGGGACCGGGGAGCTGTTTTTT.

A few counts support this clonotype. This chain uses TRBV24-1 with TRBJ2-1; a possible D gene is TRBD1 (6 bases). There are 13 residues in the CDR3. V was clipped by 8 bases and J by 4 bases, with 11 bases between them. In germline, CDR1 is KGHDR, CDR2 SFDVKD. CDR3: CATMGTNYNEQFF. As DNA, the CDR3 is TGTGCCACCATGGGGACAAATTACAATGAGCAGTTCTTC.

This chain joins TRBV11-2 and TRBJ2-1, with a weak D call TRBD2 (6 bases). Germline V gene sequence: CDR1 SGHAT, CDR2 FQNNGV. V lost 2 bases and J 10 bases, leaving 9 bases between the germline ends. The CDR3 runs to 12 residues. In DNA, the CDR3 is TGTGCCAGCAGCTTATTTCGGGAGGAGCAGTTCTTC. Translation gives CASSLFREEQFF.

This clonotype was seen only a few times. This rearrangement joins TRBV5-6 to TRBJ2-7, with D possibly being TRBD2 (6 bases). This CDR3 region has 13 residues. Trimming pared 6 bases from V and 6 bases from J, leaving 16 bases between. Germline V gene sequence: CDR1 SGHDT, CDR2 YYEEEE. Written as DNA, the CDR3 is TGTGCCAGCACCAAATCGGGAGTAGGCGAGCAGTACTTC. Translating gives CASTKSGVGEQYF.

The chain has TRBV20-1 and TRBJ2-1, with TRBD2 as a possible D gene (5 bases). The CDR3 has 15 amino acids. V shed 3 bases and J shed 7 bases, with 19 bases lying between them. Germline CDR1 reads DFQATT; CDR2 reads SNEGSKA (reference sequence). CDR3 sequence (DNA): TGCAGTGCTAGTACCTGGGGTCTTGGGGAGAATGAGCAGTTCTTC. Translating it yields CSASTWGLGENEQFF.

The genes are TRBV7-3 and TRBJ2-1; TRBD2 matches at 9 bases. This CDR3 is 18 amino acids long. From germline, CDR1 is SGHTA and CDR2 FQGTGA. V shed 5 bases and J 2 bases; nucleotides not matched to a gene: 13. CDR3 sequence: CASSPLGGGALTYNEQFF. Written as DNA, the CDR3 is TGTGCCAGCAGCCCCCTCGGCGGGGGGGCCCTCACCTACAATGAGCAGTTCTTC.

In this sample, this clonotype turned up a few times. This chain links TRBV11-3 with TRBJ2-5; possible D gene TRBD2, 5 bases. CDR3 size: 15 residues. The germline gives CDR1 SGHNT, CDR2 YENEEA. V was trimmed by 0 bases and J by 0 bases, leaving 8 bases between them. CDR3 coding DNA: TGTGCCAGCAGCTTAGATCCGGGGTACCAAGAGACCCAGTACTTC. Its protein is CASSLDPGYQETQYF.

The chain has TRBV9 and TRBJ2-1; the D gene could be TRBD1 or TRBD2 (5 bases each). This CDR3 is 15 amino acids long. The V gene lost 3 bases and the J gene lost 5 bases, with 15 bases spanning the gap. Germline V CDR1 and CDR2: SGDLS, YYNGEE. For the CDR3, the DNA is TGTGCCAGCAGCGCCCCCGGGGCGGTTCACAATGAGCAGTTCTTC. It encodes CASSAPGAVHNEQFF.

This clonotype was counted between two and nine times. The V and J genes are TRBV25-1 and TRBJ1-2; D not certain. The CDR3 length is 15 residues. V was cut by 4 bases and J by 6 bases, with 18 bases left in between. Germline V gene sequence: CDR1 MGHDK, CDR2 SYGVNS. The CDR3 nucleotides are TGTGCCAGCAGTGCCACTCCGGGAGCCTGGGATGGCTACACCTTC. This sequence encodes CASSATPGAWDGYTF.

CDR3 loop: CASSPAVLGTLSQETQYF. The CDR3 DNA reads TGCGCCAGCAGCCCTGCTGTTTTAGGGACACTATCGCAAGAGACCCAGTACTTC. This chain connects TRBV5-1 to TRBJ2-5; weak D call: TRBD1 (6 bases). With 4 bases removed from V and 2 bases from J, the gap between germline ends came to 24 bases. The CDR3 spans 18 residues. CDR1 SGHRS and CDR2 YFSETQ come from the germline V gene.

The chain couples TRBV5-1 to TRBJ2-3, with a possible D match to TRBD1 (5 bases). The CDR3 length is 13 residues. With 4 bases removed from V and 2 bases from J, the gap between germline ends came to 8 bases. The germline V gene has CDR1 SGHRS and CDR2 YFSETQ. The CDR3 protein is CASSGAPTDTQYF. The CDR3 coding sequence is TGCGCCAGCAGCGGGGCGCCCACAGATACGCAGTATTTT.

The table lists this clonotype with a count of one. The chain combines TRBV15 with TRBJ1-1; a possible D gene is TRBD1 (5 bases). This CDR3 has 14 residues. Trimming removed 0 bases at V and 4 bases at J, with 9 bases between. Germline-derived CDR1 and CDR2 are LNHNV and YYDKDF (reference sequence). The CDR3 nucleotides read TGTGCCACCAGCAGAGAGACTAGGGGCACTGAAGCTTTCTTT. This gives the protein CATSRETRGTEAFF.

This clonotype was detected a few times. The CDR3 end shows no conserved phenylalanine or tryptophan, and so a read error is likely. It is unclear where the CDR3 begins or ends on the DNA, so no DNA is shown, and the CDR3 is as TCRdb lists it. The rearrangement links TRBV6-6 to TRBJ1-2; the D call in the table, TRBD1, was not verified against the DNA. The CDR3 is made up of 14 amino acids, end residues included. CDR1 is MNHNY and CDR2 is SVGAGI in the germline V gene (reference sequence). Here the CDR3 reads CASSRDRDSLVAWL.

This clonotype was seen only a few times. The chain couples TRBV20-1 to TRBJ2-3; D is perhaps TRBD1 (5 bases). CDR3 length equals 14 residues. Germline V gene sequence: CDR1 DFQATT, CDR2 SNEGSKA (reference sequence). V was cut by 6 bases and J by 6 bases, with 19 bases left in between. The CDR3 reads CSAPTAIYRDTQYF. The CDR3 bases are TGCAGTGCCCCGACAGCGATCTATCGGGATACGCAGTATTTT.

This clonotype was found a few times. V and J are TRBV11-2 and TRBJ2-7; 7 nucleotides line up with TRBD2. The CDR3 sequence is 15 residues long. The trim removed 5 bases at V and 2 bases at J, leaving 9 bases unmatched. Germline V lookup: CDR1 SGHAT, CDR2 FQNNGV. The CDR3 loop reads CASSPPSGTAYEQYF. In nucleotides, the CDR3 is TGTGCCAGCAGCCCGCCTAGCGGAACCGCCTACGAGCAGTACTTC.

This clonotype has at least ten counts. V usage is TRBV7-9 and J usage is TRBJ2-1; 7 bases fit TRBD2. The CDR3 has 15 residues. J was trimmed by 9 bases and V by 5 bases; bases with no gene match: 13. CDR1 is SEHNR and CDR2 is FQNEAQ in the germline V gene (reference sequence). Here the CDR3 reads CASSPSGRAEGEQFF. The CDR3 DNA sequence: TGTGCCAGCAGCCCGTCAGGGAGGGCCGAGGGTGAGCAGTTCTTC.

The V call is TRBV18, the J call TRBJ2-7; D may be TRBD2 (5 bases). From germline, CDR1 is KGHSH and CDR2 LQKENI. This CDR3 has 16 amino acids. V lost 0 bases and J lost 2, with 14 bases in between. DNA of the CDR3: TGTGCCAGCTCACCACCCGTCGGACGGGAAGCCTACGAGCAGTACTTC. This encodes CASSPPVGREAYEQYF.